These 20 T cell receptor beta chains were all obtained from the same sample, sequenced in a study of immune evolution from preneoplasia to lung adenocarcinoma. Generated by immunoSEQ multiplex PCR, the TCRdb table keeps only in-frame clones and is missing some. The sample shows around 21,000 clones, about 80% of them seen only once. Material: FFPE invasive lung adenocarcinoma tissue. Every receptor here comes from a person in their sixties with lung adenocarcinoma.

The chain joins TRBV25-1 to TRBJ2-4; TRBD1 might be the D (5 bases). The CDR3 runs to 16 residues. Trimming removed 2 bases at V and 6 bases at J, with 17 bases between. Germline-derived CDR1 and CDR2 are MGHDK and SYGVNS. CDR3 in DNA: TGTGCCAGCAGTGAACTCCAGGGAACCGGTAGAAACATTCAGTACTTC. This sequence encodes CASSELQGTGRNIQYF.

This rearrangement joins TRBV9 to TRBJ2-5; D uncertain. V lost 0 bases to trimming and J lost 2 bases, with 8 bases between them. The germline V gene encodes CDR1 SGDLS and CDR2 YYNGEE. This CDR3 is 14 amino acids long. As DNA, the CDR3 is TGTGCCAGCAGCGTAGAGGTCCAGCAAGAGACCCAGTACTTC. It encodes CASSVEVQQETQYF.

J is TRBJ2-7 and V is TRBV29-1, with TRBD2 matching 8 bases. There are 15 residues in the CDR3. Germline CDR1 and CDR2: SQVTM and ANQGSEA. The V and J ends lost 4 bases and 0 bases, in that order; junction bases with no gene match: 8. The chain's CDR3 is CSVADPGGSSYEQYF. CDR3 DNA: TGCAGCGTTGCCGATCCGGGGGGGAGCTCCTACGAGCAGTACTTC.

V gene TRBV14 combines with J gene TRBJ1-1; 12 bases are shared with TRBD1. Losses at the gene ends were 4 bases for V and 4 bases for J; bases not matched to a gene: 4. Germline lookup yields CDR1 SGHDN and CDR2 FVKESK. The CDR3 runs to 15 residues. For the CDR3, the DNA is TGTGCCAGCAGCCGAGGGGACAGGGGGCCCACTGAAGCTTTCTTT. This codes for CASSRGDRGPTEAFF.

V gene TRBV27 combines with J gene TRBJ2-3; TRBD1 aligns across 8 bases. The length of the CDR3 is 15 residues. Unmatched junction bases numbered 8, after V lost 4 bases and J lost 5 bases. Germline V gives CDR1 MNHEY, CDR2 SMNVEV (reference sequence). The CDR3 DNA follows: TGTGCCAGCAGTTCTTGGACAGGGCATCAAGATACGCAGTATTTT. Residues: CASSSWTGHQDTQYF.

The CDR3 DNA sequence: TGTGCCAGTAGCCTGGGTATTGGGACGGTCAGCTACGAGCAGTACTTC. This codes for CASSLGIGTVSYEQYF. V usage is TRBV19 and J usage is TRBJ2-7; TRBD1 or TRBD2 may be the D gene (5 bases each). CDR1 and CDR2 from the germline V gene are LNHDA and SQIVND (reference sequence). V was shortened by 6 bases and J by 3 bases, with 21 bases between the two germline ends. This CDR3 contains 16 residues.

This rearrangement joins TRBV29-1 to TRBJ2-3; 9 nucleotides align to TRBD2. The CDR3 has 15 amino acids. With 6 bases clipped from V and 0 bases from J, the junction kept 7 bases outside the gene matches. From germline, CDR1 is SQVTM and CDR2 ANQGSEA. The chain's CDR3 is CSVAGGLSSTDTQYF. The CDR3 DNA reads as TGCAGCGTAGCGGGAGGCCTTTCTAGCACAGATACGCAGTATTTT.

The rearrangement links TRBV28 to TRBJ1-5, with TRBD1 identical over 10 bases. Germline assignment: CDR1 MDHEN and CDR2 SYDVKM. The CDR3 runs 15 residues. V trimming: 7 bases; J trimming: 6 bases; junction bases outside the gene matches: 9. The CDR3 coding sequence is TGTGCCAGCACCCCCTCGACAGGGGGCGTTCAGCCCCAGCATTTT. It encodes CASTPSTGGVQPQHF.

CDR3 in DNA: TGTGCCAGCAGTAAATGGGCGGGAGGGAACACAGATACGCAGTATTTT. Translating gives CASSKWAGGNTDTQYF. This sequence joins TRBV2 and TRBJ2-3, with 9 positions matching TRBD2. The trim removed 5 bases at V and 2 bases at J, leaving 8 bases unmatched. The CDR3 length is 16 residues. The germline gives CDR1 SNHLY, CDR2 FYNNEI.

The V gene is TRBV7-8, the J gene TRBJ2-5; no firm D call. CDR3 length: 14 amino acids. Trimming took 10 bases from V and 0 from J, leaving 15 bases between them. CDR1 is SGHVS, CDR2 FQNEAQ, per germline. The CDR3 DNA is TGTGCCACCAATAAGAGGCAATACCAAGAGACCCAGTACTTC. Residues: CATNKRQYQETQYF.

The genes are TRBV5-1 and TRBJ2-5; the D is unclear. CDR1 SGHRS and CDR2 YFSETQ come from the germline V gene. The length of the CDR3 is 14 residues. V was cut by 0 bases and J by 2 bases, with 8 bases left in between. The CDR3 DNA reads as TGCGCCAGCAGCTTGGCTGCCCCACAAGAGACCCAGTACTTC. It specifies CASSLAAPQETQYF.

This clone turned up a few times. The rearrangement uses TRBV11-2 and TRBJ2-1, with unresolved D. Trimming left V 2 bases short and J 0 bases short, with 5 bases between. This CDR3 region has 14 residues. Per the germline V gene, CDR1 is SGHAT and CDR2 is FQNNGV. CDR3 in amino acids: CASSLWSSYNEQFF. The CDR3 DNA is TGTGCCAGCAGCTTATGGTCCTCCTACAATGAGCAGTTCTTC. Looking up the rest from reference TRBV11-2 and TRBJ2-1 gives the full variable domain: EAGVAQSPRYKIIEKRQSVAFWCNPISGHATLYWYQQILGQGPKLLIQFQNNGVVDDSQLPKDRFSAERLKGVDSTLKIQPAKLEDSAVYLCASSLWSSYNEQFFGPGTRLTVL.

V gene TRBV27 combines with J gene TRBJ1-6, with D possibly matching TRBD1 (5 bases). The ends were cut back, 6 bases at V and 10 bases at J, with 16 bases in the middle. The CDR3 runs 14 residues. Germline V gives CDR1 MNHEY, CDR2 SMNVEV (reference sequence). CDR3 in amino acids: CASSAPGNRSPLHF. DNA for the CDR3: TGTGCCAGCAGCGCCCCAGGGAATCGGTCACCCCTCCACTTT.

V and J are TRBV11-2 and TRBJ2-7; D remains unclear. This CDR3 is 13 amino acids long. Trimming removed 3 bases from V and 4 bases from J, with 10 bases in between. Germline assignment: CDR1 SGHAT and CDR2 FQNNGV. CDR3 coding DNA: TGTGCCAGCAGCTTCCCGGCAGGTTACGAGCAGTACTTC. Its protein product is CASSFPAGYEQYF. The full variable domain, with the rest looked up from reference TRBV11-2 and TRBJ2-7, is EAGVAQSPRYKIIEKRQSVAFWCNPISGHATLYWYQQILGQGPKLLIQFQNNGVVDDSQLPKDRFSAERLKGVDSTLKIQPAKLEDSAVYLCASSFPAGYEQYFGPGTRLTVT.

The chain carries TRBV27 and TRBJ1-2, with D possibly TRBD1 on 6 matching bases. This CDR3 is 14 amino acids long. Germline lookup yields CDR1 MNHEY and CDR2 SMNVEV (reference sequence). Trimming removed 5 bases from V and 2 bases from J, with 12 bases in between. The CDR3 reads CASSPRGGNYGYTF. The CDR3 nucleotides read TGTGCCAGCAGTCCACGAGGGGGGAACTATGGCTACACCTTC.

This clone has only one observation. This rearrangement joins TRBV4-1 to TRBJ2-5, with TRBD1 matching 11 bases. Germline CDR1 is MGHRA and CDR2 is YSYEKL. There are 17 residues in the CDR3. Trimming cost V 4 bases and J 9 bases; bases outside gene matches: 16. The CDR3 DNA sequence: TGCGCCAGCAGCCCTCTGTCTGGGACAGGGGGGCTTGGATCCCAGTACTTC. The encoded protein is CASSPLSGTGGLGSQYF.

The chain is built from TRBV11-1 and TRBJ2-1, with 9 bases matching TRBD2. The CDR3 contains 14 residues. Germline V gene data show CDR1 as SGHAT and CDR2 as FQDESV (reference sequence). Trimming at V came to 2 bases and at J to 6 bases, leaving 2 bases not matched to a gene. CDR3 DNA: TGTGCCAGCAGCTTATTAGCGGGAGTCAATGAGCAGTTCTTC. The encoded protein is CASSLLAGVNEQFF.

The CDR3 protein is CASSPRQSNTGELFF. In nucleotides, the CDR3 is TGTGCCAGCTCACCAAGACAGTCGAACACCGGGGAGCTGTTTTTT. The rearrangement links TRBV18 to TRBJ2-2; D possibly corresponds to TRBD1 (5 bases). Germline lookup yields CDR1 KGHSH and CDR2 LQKENI. Trimming left V 2 bases short and J 0 bases short, with 7 bases between. CDR3 length: 15 amino acids. The whole variable domain, filled in from reference TRBV18 and TRBJ2-2, reads NAGVMQNPRHLVRRRGQEARLRCSPMKGHSHVYWYRQLPEEGLKFMVYLQKENIIDESGMPKERFSAEFPKEGPSILRIQQVVRGDSAAYFCASSPRQSNTGELFFGEGSRLTVL.

The chain uses TRBV2 and TRBJ1-1; no reliable D call. Germline CDR1 reads SNHLY; CDR2 reads FYNNEI. This CDR3 is 13 amino acids long. Between the trimmed V and J ends, which lost 5 bases and 2 bases, there was a span of 9 bases. The CDR3 sequence is CASSKGPNTEAFF. CDR3 DNA: TGTGCCAGCAGTAAGGGTCCTAACACTGAAGCTTTCTTT.

The CDR3 reads CASSSGGGTEQFF. In DNA form, the CDR3 reads TGCGCCAGCAGCTCAGGGGGAGGGACTGAGCAGTTCTTC. The V call is TRBV5-1, the J call TRBJ2-1; D is perhaps TRBD1 or TRBD2 (7 bases each). CDR3 length equals 13 residues. Between the trimmed V and J ends, which lost 3 bases and 9 bases, there was a span of 13 bases. Germline V gene lookup returns CDR1 SGHRS and CDR2 YFSETQ. The variable domain in full, with the rest retrieved from reference TRBV5-1 and TRBJ2-1, is KAGVTQTPRYLIKTRGQQVTLSCSPISGHRSVSWYQQTPGQGLQFLFEYFSETQRNKGNFPGRFSGRQFSNSRSEMNVSTLELGDSALYLCASSSGGGTEQFFGPGTRLTVL.